This entry lists 6 T cell receptor beta chains sequenced from one sample in a study of blood T cell repertoires in COVID-19. The method was immunoSEQ multiplex PCR; TCRdb's version includes in-frame clones alone and lacks a portion of them. This table has about 190,000 clones, 70% to 90% appearing once. The sample was peripheral blood. The source is a man aged 40-49 years with active or convalescent COVID-19.

This clone was observed once. The gene calls are TRBV7-6 and TRBJ2-2, with D perhaps TRBD1 (5 bases). This CDR3 has 14 residues. The V and J ends lost 4 bases and 6 bases respectively, with 12 bases between them. Looked up from germline, CDR1 is SGHVS and CDR2 is FNYEAQ. The DNA for the CDR3 is TGTGCCAGCAGCTCGGACATCAACGCCGGGGAGCTGTTTTTT. It codes for CASSSDINAGELFF.

CDR3: CASSYRRGSTDTQYF. As DNA, the CDR3 is TGTGCCAGCAGTTACCGACGGGGGAGCACAGATACGCAGTATTTT. The chain is built from TRBV6-2 or TRBV6-3 and TRBJ2-3; possible D gene TRBD2, 6 bases. The CDR3 covers 15 residues. Germline lookup yields CDR1 MNHEY and CDR2 SVGEGT. Trimming pared 2 bases from V and 0 bases from J, leaving 9 bases between.

This chain connects TRBV5-1 to TRBJ2-3; a possible D gene is TRBD1 (6 bases). CDR3 length equals 15 residues. Germline loops: CDR1 SGHRS, CDR2 YFSETQ. V lost 4 bases to trimming and J lost 0 bases, with 12 bases between them. CDR3 sequence reads: CASSQGLYSTDTQYF. The CDR3 nucleotides are TGCGCCAGCAGCCAGGGGCTTTATAGCACAGATACGCAGTATTTT.

The chain has TRBV21-1 and TRBJ2-7; the table's D call, TRBD1, was not checked against the DNA. TRBV21-1 is an annotated pseudogene. CDR3 length: 12 residues. CDR3 loop: CASTGQTYEQYF. CDR3 in DNA: TGTGCCAGCACCGGACAGACCTACGAGCAGTACTTC.

The V and J genes are TRBV28 and TRBJ2-1, with TRBD2 matching 12 bases. CDR1 MDHEN and CDR2 SYDVKM come from the germline V gene. The CDR3 totals 16 residues. With V trimmed by 2 bases and J by 6 bases, 5 bases remained unmatched. The CDR3 sequence is CASSLRLAGGGNEQFF. DNA of the CDR3: TGTGCCAGCAGTTTACGGCTAGCGGGAGGGGGCAATGAGCAGTTCTTC.

This chain uses TRBV30 with TRBJ2-5, with a possible D match to TRBD2 (5 bases). This CDR3 comprises 16 residues. The germline V gene encodes CDR1 GTSNPN and CDR2 SVGIG (reference sequence). V shed 0 bases and J shed 3 bases, with 17 bases lying between them. In nucleotides, the CDR3 is TGTGCCTGGAGTGTACGTAGGGCTCTGACTAAAGAGACCCAGTACTTC. Amino acids: CAWSVRRALTKETQYF.